This T cell receptor beta chain was sequenced during a study of T cell repertoires in cytomegalovirus infection. Via MiXCR, TCRdb re-called the reads, giving one row per CDR3 protein. Here the sample spans approximately 190,000 distinct CDR3 sequences, roughly 9.8% being singletons. This clonotype was seen repeatedly, ten times or more. There are 15 residues in the CDR3. The V and J ends lost 4 bases and 1 base respectively, with 12 bases between them. CDR1 is SGHTA, CDR2 FQGNSA, per germline. This TCR derives from a human donor in good health (CMV status not recorded). Some clones in this sample may be carry-over from other donors' samples. The specimen was PBMCs. The chain links TRBV7-2 to TRBJ2-3; no reliable D call. CDR3 amino acids: CASSSTLGGTDTQYF. The DNA for the CDR3 is TGTGCCAGCAGCTCGACCTTAGGCGGCACAGATACGCAGTATTTT. The complete variable domain, with remaining parts taken from reference TRBV7-2 and TRBJ2-3, reads GAGVSQSPSNKVTEKGKDVELRCDPISGHTALYWYRQSLGQGLEFLIYFQGNSAPDKSGLPSDRFSAERTGGSVSTLTIQRTQQEDSAVYLCASSSTLGGTDTQYFGPGTRLTVL.